The 14 T cell receptor beta chains reported below all come from one sample, sequenced in a study of early T cells in non-severe SARS-CoV-2 infection. One entry per CDR3 protein, called by TCRdb with MiXCR from the 5' RACE reads. The sample yields 50,000 to 70,000 distinct CDR3 sequences, approximately 6% seen once. The input for sequencing was whole blood, taken at baseline. These receptors came from an adult who was a healthcare worker with PCR-confirmed SARS-CoV-2 infection or an uninfected control (not recorded which).

This clonotype was picked up many times. The gene calls are TRBV14 and TRBJ1-1; D is uncertain. CDR3 length: 13 residues. Trimming removed 1 base at V and 6 bases at J, with 9 bases between. The V gene's germline CDR1 is SGHDN and CDR2 FVKESK. The CDR3 region has the DNA TGTGCCAGCAGCCAAGTGACCGGCGCTGAAGCTTTCTTT. Translation: CASSQVTGAEAFF.

This clonotype was recorded at least ten times. The J gene is TRBJ1-2, the V gene TRBV12-3 or TRBV12-4, with 7 bases aligning to TRBD1. The CDR3 length is 13 residues. J lost 3 bases, V lost 7 bases, and 5 bases had no gene match. CDR3 sequence (DNA): TGTGCCAGCACCGATGACAGGGACTATGGCTACACCTTC. As protein: CASTDDRDYGYTF.

This clonotype was seen ten or more times. V and J are TRBV18 and TRBJ1-1; D gene unclear. The CDR3 spans 13 residues. V dropped 3 bases and J dropped 6 bases, with 11 bases sitting between them. Germline-derived CDR1 and CDR2 are KGHSH and LQKENI. For the CDR3, the DNA is TGTGCCAGCTCACCTACCCCTGAGGCTGAAGCTTTCTTT. It translates to CASSPTPEAEAFF. The full variable domain, with the rest looked up from reference TRBV18 and TRBJ1-1, is NAGVMQNPRHLVRRRGQEARLRCSPMKGHSHVYWYRQLPEEGLKFMVYLQKENIIDESGMPKERFSAEFPKEGPSILRIQQVVRGDSAAYFCASSPTPEAEAFFGQGTRLTVV.

The table lists this clonotype with many counts. The chain employs TRBV10-1 and TRBJ1-4; no reliable D call. The CDR3 covers 14 residues. Trimming took off 2 bases at V and 4 bases at J, with 8 bases between the two ends. Per germline, CDR1 WNHNN and CDR2 SYGVQD (reference sequence). CDR3 DNA: TGCGCCAGCAGTGAGCAAGGCCTTAATGAAAAACTGTTTTTT. It yields the protein CASSEQGLNEKLFF.

This clonotype was detected ten times or more. V usage is TRBV27 and J usage is TRBJ2-1, with D maybe TRBD1 (6 bases). The length of the CDR3 is 15 residues. CDR1 is MNHEY, CDR2 SMNVEV, per germline (reference sequence). Trimming pared 6 bases from V and 5 bases from J, leaving 17 bases between. The DNA of the CDR3 is TGTGCCAGCAGGACGGACAGTTGGCTGAACAATGAGCAGTTCTTC. Amino acid sequence: CASRTDSWLNNEQFF.

The sample holds many counts of this clonotype. The DNA for the CDR3 is TGTGCCACCAGTGACCCGTCCCAGGTGGCCGGGGAGCTGTTTTTT. The encoded protein is CATSDPSQVAGELFF. The genes are TRBV24-1 and TRBJ2-2; D not certain. In germline, CDR1 is KGHDR, CDR2 SFDVKD. This CDR3 has 15 amino acids. The germline V and J ends were trimmed by 4 bases and 6 bases, with 14 bases remaining between them.

At least ten counts were recorded for this clonotype. This sequence joins TRBV10-3 and TRBJ2-7; D is unresolved. CDR1 and CDR2 from the germline V gene are ENHRY and SYGVKD. The CDR3 spans 12 residues. The V gene lost 0 bases and the J gene lost 4 bases, with 4 bases spanning the gap. CDR3 region: CAISESGYEQYF. DNA of the CDR3: TGTGCCATCAGTGAGTCGGGGTACGAGCAGTACTTC.

This clonotype was counted ten times or more. The chain links TRBV6-5 to TRBJ1-1, with 7 bases identical to TRBD1. The junction had 11 bases not matched to a gene; V was cut back by 5 bases and J by 8 bases. CDR1 is MNHEY and CDR2 is SVGAGI in the germline V gene. The CDR3 is made up of 14 amino acids. CDR3 protein: CASSRKTGQVEAFF. CDR3 nucleotide sequence: TGTGCCAGCAGTCGTAAGACAGGGCAGGTGGAAGCTTTCTTT.

This clonotype occurred many times. The chain links TRBV18 to TRBJ2-4; no clear D gene. The V and J ends lost 2 bases and 5 bases respectively, with 10 bases between them. CDR1 is KGHSH, CDR2 LQKENI, per germline. The CDR3 extends over 14 amino acids. The CDR3 sequence: CASSPDGTENIQYF. The CDR3 nucleotides read TGTGCCAGCTCACCAGATGGTACGGAAAACATTCAGTACTTC.

This clonotype was found many times. CDR3 in amino acids: CASSGTSQSNQPQHF. CDR3 nucleotide sequence: TGTGCCAGCAGTGGGACATCACAAAGCAATCAGCCCCAGCATTTT. The V and J genes are TRBV12-3 or TRBV12-4 and TRBJ1-5, with D possibly matching TRBD1 (6 bases). Trimming cost V 5 bases and J 1 base, with 12 bases left between them. The CDR3 loop spans 15 amino acids.

This clonotype was seen at least ten times. The chain has TRBV7-2 and TRBJ2-1; 7 nucleotides match TRBD2. CDR1 is SGHTA, CDR2 FQGNSA, per germline. With 4 bases clipped from V and 7 bases from J, the junction kept 10 bases outside the gene matches. This CDR3 has 15 residues. The CDR3 nucleotides are TGTGCCAGCAGCTCGTATACCCGACTAGCAAATGAGCAGTTCTTC. Translation: CASSSYTRLANEQFF.

This clonotype was observed a few times. The chain's CDR3 is CASSFRDEAYNEQFF. As DNA, the CDR3 is TGTGCCAGCAGTTTCCGGGACGAGGCCTACAATGAGCAGTTCTTC. The chain recombines TRBV28 with TRBJ2-1; D may be TRBD1 or TRBD2 (5 bases each). Trimming took off 3 bases at V and 2 bases at J, with 11 bases between the two ends. Germline-derived CDR1 and CDR2 are MDHEN and SYDVKM. CDR3 length: 15 amino acids.

This clonotype was counted at least ten times. The J gene is TRBJ2-7, the V gene TRBV6-1; D is possibly TRBD1 (5 bases). V dropped 1 base and J dropped 2 bases, with 12 bases sitting between them. The CDR3 loop spans 15 amino acids. The germline gives CDR1 MNHNS, CDR2 SASEGT. The CDR3 sequence is CASSEDNRRTYEQYF. The DNA for the CDR3 is TGTGCCAGCAGTGAAGATAACAGGAGAACCTACGAGCAGTACTTC.

The table lists this clonotype with many counts. V gene TRBV11-2 combines with J gene TRBJ1-4; D might be TRBD1 (6 bases). The CDR3 totals 13 residues. V was trimmed by 1 base and J by 8 bases, leaving 8 bases between them. Germline-derived CDR1 and CDR2 are SGHAT and FQNNGV. CDR3 residues: CASSLGTVEKLFF. CDR3 DNA: TGTGCCAGCAGCTTAGGGACAGTAGAAAAACTGTTTTTT.